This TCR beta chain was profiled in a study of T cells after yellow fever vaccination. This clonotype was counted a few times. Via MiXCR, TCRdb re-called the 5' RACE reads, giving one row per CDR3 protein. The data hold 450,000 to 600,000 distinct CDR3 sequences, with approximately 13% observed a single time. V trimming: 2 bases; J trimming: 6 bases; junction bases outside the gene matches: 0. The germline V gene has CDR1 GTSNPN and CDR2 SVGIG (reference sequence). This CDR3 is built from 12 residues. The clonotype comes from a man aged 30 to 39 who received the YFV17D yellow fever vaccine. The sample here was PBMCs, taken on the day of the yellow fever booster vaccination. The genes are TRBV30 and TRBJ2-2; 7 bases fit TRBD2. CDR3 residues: CAWSRGAGELFF. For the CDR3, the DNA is TGTGCCTGGAGTCGGGGGGCCGGGGAGCTGTTTTTT. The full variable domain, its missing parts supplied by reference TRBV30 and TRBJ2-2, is SQTIHQWPATLVQPVGSPLSLECTVEGTSNPNLYWYRQAAGRGLQLLFYSVGIGQISSEVPQNLSASRPQDRQFILSSKKLLLSDSGFYLCAWSRGAGELFFGEGSRLTVL.